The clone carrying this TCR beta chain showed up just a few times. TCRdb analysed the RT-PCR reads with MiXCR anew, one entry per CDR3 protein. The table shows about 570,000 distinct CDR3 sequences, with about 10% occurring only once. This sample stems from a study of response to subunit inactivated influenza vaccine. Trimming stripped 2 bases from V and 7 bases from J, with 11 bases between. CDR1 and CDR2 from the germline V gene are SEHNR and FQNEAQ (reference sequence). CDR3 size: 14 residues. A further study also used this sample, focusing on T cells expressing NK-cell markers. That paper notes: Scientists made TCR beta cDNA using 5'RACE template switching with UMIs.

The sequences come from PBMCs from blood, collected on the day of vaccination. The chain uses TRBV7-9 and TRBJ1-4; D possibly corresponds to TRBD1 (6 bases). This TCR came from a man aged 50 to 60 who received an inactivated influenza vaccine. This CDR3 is CASSLPGVGEKLFF. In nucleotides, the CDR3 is TGTGCCAGCAGCTTACCAGGGGTCGGTGAAAAACTGTTTTTT.